Sequencing of this T cell receptor beta chain was carried out in a study of blood T cell repertoires in COVID-19. About the research overall: Some COVID-19 samples were acute and others convalescent; all came from the United States, Italy and Spain. Sources were T cells, B-cell-depleted T cells, or PBMCs; the material itself was cDNA or gDNA.

Per the authors' pipeline: Counts of nucleated cells, estimated from reference gene primer amplification, were obtained. Sequencing used immunoSEQ multiplex PCR; TCRdb keeps in-frame clones, though not all of them. D and trimming were read from the DNA, whereas the V and J calls and clone size are those reported in that table. The sample holds under 250,000 clones, around 86% seen once. This clone was detected once. V gave up 3 bases and J gave up 0 bases, with 5 bases separating them. There are 13 residues in the CDR3. Germline CDR1 reads MNHEY; CDR2 reads SVGAGI. The sequenced sample was peripheral blood. The clonotype originates from a woman older than 75 with COVID-19, enrolled during active disease. The chain combines TRBV6-5 with TRBJ1-1; no clear D. CDR3 loop: CASSYIVNTEAFF. In DNA, the CDR3 is TGTGCCAGCAGTTATATCGTGAACACTGAAGCTTTCTTT.